By share, the clone carrying this T cell receptor beta chain counts as medium-sized. The data were obtained in a study of T cell clones after liver transplantation. Study-wide background: Apart from a few HCV-positive recipients, transplants were for non-autoimmune, non-viral reasons. Tolerance: complete withdrawal held at least one year, liver enzymes staying within twice normal.

CDR3 size: 12 residues. Germline CDR1 and CDR2: SQVTM and ANQGSEA. V was cut by 4 bases and J by 5 bases, with 11 bases left in between. Sequencing used immunoSEQ multiplex PCR; TCRdb keeps in-frame clones, though not all of them. Of about 22,000 clones in the sample, around two thirds are singletons; the top ten hold about 2.6%. The receptor's source is a human donor who received a liver transplant. V usage is TRBV29-1 and J usage is TRBJ1-1, with D possibly being TRBD1 (6 bases). The specimen was CD4+ T cells from blood, collected before liver transplant. CDR3 sequence (DNA): TGCAGCGTTGGCTCAGGGGAGACTGAAGCTTTCTTT. It translates to CSVGSGETEAFF.